This entry lists 5 T cell receptor beta chains sequenced from one sample in a study of T cell repertoires in cytomegalovirus infection. TCRdb reprocessed the reads via MiXCR and lists one record per CDR3 protein. The sample yields approximately 500,000 distinct CDR3 sequences, 16% seen once. Sequenced input: CD8+ T cells from PBMCs. The source of these receptors is a human donor in good health (CMV status not recorded). Some clones in this sample may be carry-over from other donors' samples.

V and J are TRBV27 and TRBJ2-5; 8 bases map to TRBD2. Trimming at V came to 5 bases and at J to 4 bases, leaving 6 bases not matched to a gene. The CDR3 contains 14 residues. Germline V gene lookup returns CDR1 MNHEY and CDR2 SMNVEV (reference sequence). Written as DNA, the CDR3 is TGTGCCAGCAGTCTTACTAGCGGCCTAGAGACCCAGTACTTC. Its protein is CASSLTSGLETQYF.

As to this clonotype: At one end the junction does not follow the germline gene, possibly because of a read error. The chain has TRBV5-1 and TRBJ2-3; D not resolved. CDR3 length: 11 residues. Germline assignment: CDR1 SGHRS and CDR2 YFSETQ. CDR3 sequence reads: CASSQDQALNF. The DNA for the CDR3 is TGCGCCAGCAGCCAGGACCAAGCGTTGAATTTT. The full variable domain, completed using reference TRBV5-1 and TRBJ2-3, is KAGVTQTPRYLIKTRGQQVTLSCSPISGHRSVSWYQQTPGQGLQFLFEYFSETQRNKGNFPGRFSGRQFSNSRSEMNVSTLELGDSALYLCASSQDQALNFGPGTRLTVL.

DNA of the CDR3: TGCGCCAGCAGCCTGTATGGAGACTGGAACACTGAAGCTTTCTTT. It specifies CASSLYGDWNTEAFF. The V gene is TRBV5-1, the J gene TRBJ1-1, with D uncertain. V lost 4 bases to trimming and J lost 1 base, with 14 bases between them. The germline V gene has CDR1 SGHRS and CDR2 YFSETQ. The CDR3 is made up of 15 amino acids. Full variable domain (missing parts from reference TRBV5-1 and TRBJ1-1): KAGVTQTPRYLIKTRGQQVTLSCSPISGHRSVSWYQQTPGQGLQFLFEYFSETQRNKGNFPGRFSGRQFSNSRSEMNVSTLELGDSALYLCASSLYGDWNTEAFFGQGTRLTVV.

This clonotype was recorded a few times. CDR3 in amino acids: CASIQWDRVFLFGVAFF. Here the CDR3 DNA reads TGTGCCAGCATCCAATGGGACAGGGTTTTTTTGTTCGGTGTGGCTTTCTTT. This chain joins TRBV27 and TRBJ1-1; 9 bases line up with TRBD1. The CDR3 sequence is 17 residues long. Germline trimming cut 7 bases from V and 11 bases from J; bases unmatched to any gene: 23. Per germline, CDR1 MNHEY and CDR2 SMNVEV (reference sequence).

This clonotype was counted ten times or more. This chain links TRBV7-9 with TRBJ2-7, with 11 bases fitting TRBD2. Per the germline V gene, CDR1 is SEHNR and CDR2 is FQNEAQ (reference sequence). Trimming took 5 bases from V and 7 from J; bases not matched to a gene: 10. The CDR3 has 15 residues. CDR3 loop: CASSARLAGMGEQYF. In DNA, the CDR3 is TGTGCCAGCAGCGCCCGACTAGCGGGAATGGGTGAGCAGTACTTC.